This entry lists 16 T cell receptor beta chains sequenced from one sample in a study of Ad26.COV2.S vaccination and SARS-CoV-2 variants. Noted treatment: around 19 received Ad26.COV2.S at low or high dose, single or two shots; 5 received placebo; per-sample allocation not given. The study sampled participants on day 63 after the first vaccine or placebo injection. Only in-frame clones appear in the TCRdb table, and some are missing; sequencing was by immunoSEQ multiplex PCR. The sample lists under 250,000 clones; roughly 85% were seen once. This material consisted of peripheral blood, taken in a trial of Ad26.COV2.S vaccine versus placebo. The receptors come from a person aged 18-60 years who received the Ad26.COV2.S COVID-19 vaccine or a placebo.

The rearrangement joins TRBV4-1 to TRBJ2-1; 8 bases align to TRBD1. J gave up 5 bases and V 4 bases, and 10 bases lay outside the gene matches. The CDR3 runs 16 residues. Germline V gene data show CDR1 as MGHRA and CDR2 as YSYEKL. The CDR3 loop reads CASSREYRDRNNEQFF. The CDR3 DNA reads TGCGCCAGCAGCCGAGAGTACCGGGACAGGAACAATGAGCAGTTCTTC.

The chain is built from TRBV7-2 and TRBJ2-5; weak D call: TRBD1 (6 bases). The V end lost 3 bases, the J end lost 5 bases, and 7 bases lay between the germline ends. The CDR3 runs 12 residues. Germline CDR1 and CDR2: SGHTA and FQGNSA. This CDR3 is CASSLQGETQYF. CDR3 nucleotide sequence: TGTGCCAGCAGCTTGCAGGGGGAGACCCAGTACTTC. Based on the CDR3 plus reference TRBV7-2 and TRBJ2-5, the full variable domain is GAGVSQSPSNKVTEKGKDVELRCDPISGHTALYWYRQSLGQGLEFLIYFQGNSAPDKSGLPSDRFSAERTGGSVSTLTIQRTQQEDSAVYLCASSLQGETQYFGPGTRLLVL.

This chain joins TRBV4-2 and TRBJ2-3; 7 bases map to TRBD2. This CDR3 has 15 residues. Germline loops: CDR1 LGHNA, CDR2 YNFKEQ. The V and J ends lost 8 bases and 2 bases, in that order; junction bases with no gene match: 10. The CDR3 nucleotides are TGTGCCAGCCAAGGGGCGGGAGCCCTCACAGATACGCAGTATTTT. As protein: CASQGAGALTDTQYF.

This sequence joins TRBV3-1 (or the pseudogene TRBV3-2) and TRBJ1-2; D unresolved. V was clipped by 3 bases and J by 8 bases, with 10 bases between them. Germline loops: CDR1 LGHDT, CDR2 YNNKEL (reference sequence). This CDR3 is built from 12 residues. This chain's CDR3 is CASSHRVAGYTF. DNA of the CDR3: TGTGCCAGCAGCCACCGAGTCGCGGGCTACACCTTC.

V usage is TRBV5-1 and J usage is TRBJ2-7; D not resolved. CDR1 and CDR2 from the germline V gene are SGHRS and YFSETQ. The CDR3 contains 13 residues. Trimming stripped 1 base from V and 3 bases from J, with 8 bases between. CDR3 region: CASSLNGNYEQYF. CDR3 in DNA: TGCGCCAGCAGCTTGAATGGAAACTACGAGCAGTACTTC. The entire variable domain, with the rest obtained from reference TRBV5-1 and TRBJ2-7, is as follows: KAGVTQTPRYLIKTRGQQVTLSCSPISGHRSVSWYQQTPGQGLQFLFEYFSETQRNKGNFPGRFSGRQFSNSRSEMNVSTLELGDSALYLCASSLNGNYEQYFGPGTRLTVT.

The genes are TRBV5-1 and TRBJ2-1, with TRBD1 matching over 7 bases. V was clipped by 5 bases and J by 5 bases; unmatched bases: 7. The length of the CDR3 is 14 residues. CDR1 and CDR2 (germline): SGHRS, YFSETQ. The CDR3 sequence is CASRPGQHHNEQFF. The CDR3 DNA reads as TGCGCCAGCAGACCGGGACAGCACCACAATGAGCAGTTCTTC. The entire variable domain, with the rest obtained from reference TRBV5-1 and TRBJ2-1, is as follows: KAGVTQTPRYLIKTRGQQVTLSCSPISGHRSVSWYQQTPGQGLQFLFEYFSETQRNKGNFPGRFSGRQFSNSRSEMNVSTLELGDSALYLCASRPGQHHNEQFFGPGTRLTVL.

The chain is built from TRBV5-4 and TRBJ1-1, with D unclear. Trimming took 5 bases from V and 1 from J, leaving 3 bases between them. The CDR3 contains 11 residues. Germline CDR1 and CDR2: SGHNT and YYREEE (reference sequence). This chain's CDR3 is CASSRNTEAFF. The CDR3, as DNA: TGTGCCAGCAGTAGGAACACTGAAGCTTTCTTT.

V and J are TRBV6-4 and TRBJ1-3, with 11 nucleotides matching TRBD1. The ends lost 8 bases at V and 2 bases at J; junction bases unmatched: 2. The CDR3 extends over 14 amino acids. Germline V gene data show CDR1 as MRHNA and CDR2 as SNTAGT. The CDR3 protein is CASGGQGAGNTIYF. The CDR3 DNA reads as TGTGCCAGCGGGGGACAGGGGGCTGGAAACACCATATATTTT.

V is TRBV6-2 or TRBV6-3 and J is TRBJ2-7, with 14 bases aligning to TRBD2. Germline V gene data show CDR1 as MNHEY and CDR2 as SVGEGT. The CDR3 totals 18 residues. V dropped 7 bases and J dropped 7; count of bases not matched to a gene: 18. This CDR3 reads CASNPLEPGLAGEKEQYV. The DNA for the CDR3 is TGTGCCAGCAACCCTCTCGAACCGGGACTAGCGGGAGAGAAGGAGCAGTACGTC.

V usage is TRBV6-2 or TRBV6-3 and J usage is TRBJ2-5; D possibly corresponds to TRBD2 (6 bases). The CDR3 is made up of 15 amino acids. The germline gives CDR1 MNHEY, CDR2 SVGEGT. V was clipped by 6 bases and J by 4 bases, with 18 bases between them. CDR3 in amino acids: CASSLPGTHRETQYF. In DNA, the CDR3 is TGTGCCAGCAGCCTACCCGGGACTCATCGAGAGACCCAGTACTTC.

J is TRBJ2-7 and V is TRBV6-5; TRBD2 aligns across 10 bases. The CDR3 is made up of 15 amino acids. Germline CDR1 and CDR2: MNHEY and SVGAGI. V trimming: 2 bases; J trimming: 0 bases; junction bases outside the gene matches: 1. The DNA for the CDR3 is TGTGCCAGCAGTTACGCTAGCGGGGGCTCCTACGAGCAGTACGTC. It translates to CASSYASGGSYEQYV.

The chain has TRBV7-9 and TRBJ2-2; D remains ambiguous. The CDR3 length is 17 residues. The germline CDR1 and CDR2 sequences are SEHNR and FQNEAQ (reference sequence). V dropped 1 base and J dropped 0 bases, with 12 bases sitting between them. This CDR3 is CASSLVMIGSNTGELFF. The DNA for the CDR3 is TGTGCCAGCAGCTTAGTTATGATTGGTTCGAACACCGGGGAGCTGTTTTTT.

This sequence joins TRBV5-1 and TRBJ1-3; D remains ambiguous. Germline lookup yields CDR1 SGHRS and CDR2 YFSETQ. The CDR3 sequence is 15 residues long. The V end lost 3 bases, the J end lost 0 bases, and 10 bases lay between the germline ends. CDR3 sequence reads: CASSSNQVSGNTIYF. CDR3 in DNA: TGCGCCAGCAGCTCCAACCAGGTCTCTGGAAACACCATATATTTT. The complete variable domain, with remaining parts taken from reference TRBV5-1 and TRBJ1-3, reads KAGVTQTPRYLIKTRGQQVTLSCSPISGHRSVSWYQQTPGQGLQFLFEYFSETQRNKGNFPGRFSGRQFSNSRSEMNVSTLELGDSALYLCASSSNQVSGNTIYFGEGSWLTVV.

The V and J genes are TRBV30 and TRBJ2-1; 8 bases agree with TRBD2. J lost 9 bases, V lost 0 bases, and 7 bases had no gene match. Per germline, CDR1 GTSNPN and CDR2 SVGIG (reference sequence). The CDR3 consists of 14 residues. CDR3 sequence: CAWSVSGGGSEQFF. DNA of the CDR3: TGTGCCTGGAGTGTAAGCGGGGGAGGGTCTGAGCAGTTCTTC. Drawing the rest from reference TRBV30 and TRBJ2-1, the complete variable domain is SQTIHQWPATLVQPVGSPLSLECTVEGTSNPNLYWYRQAAGRGLQLLFYSVGIGQISSEVPQNLSASRPQDRQFILSSKKLLLSDSGFYLCAWSVSGGGSEQFFGPGTRLTVL.

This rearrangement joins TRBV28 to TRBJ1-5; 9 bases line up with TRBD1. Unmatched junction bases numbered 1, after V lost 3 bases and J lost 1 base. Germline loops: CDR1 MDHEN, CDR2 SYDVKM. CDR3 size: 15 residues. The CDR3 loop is CASSLDRGSNQPQHF. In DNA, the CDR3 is TGTGCCAGCAGTTTGGACAGGGGAAGCAATCAGCCCCAGCATTTT.

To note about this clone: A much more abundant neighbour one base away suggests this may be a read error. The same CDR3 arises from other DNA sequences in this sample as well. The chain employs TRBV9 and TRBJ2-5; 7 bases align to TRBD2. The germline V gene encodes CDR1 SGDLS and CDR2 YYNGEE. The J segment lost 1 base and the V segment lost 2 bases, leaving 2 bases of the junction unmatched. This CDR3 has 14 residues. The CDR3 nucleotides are TGTGCCAGCAGCGTGGGGACTACCCAAGAGACCCAGTACTTC. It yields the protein CASSVGTTQETQYF.